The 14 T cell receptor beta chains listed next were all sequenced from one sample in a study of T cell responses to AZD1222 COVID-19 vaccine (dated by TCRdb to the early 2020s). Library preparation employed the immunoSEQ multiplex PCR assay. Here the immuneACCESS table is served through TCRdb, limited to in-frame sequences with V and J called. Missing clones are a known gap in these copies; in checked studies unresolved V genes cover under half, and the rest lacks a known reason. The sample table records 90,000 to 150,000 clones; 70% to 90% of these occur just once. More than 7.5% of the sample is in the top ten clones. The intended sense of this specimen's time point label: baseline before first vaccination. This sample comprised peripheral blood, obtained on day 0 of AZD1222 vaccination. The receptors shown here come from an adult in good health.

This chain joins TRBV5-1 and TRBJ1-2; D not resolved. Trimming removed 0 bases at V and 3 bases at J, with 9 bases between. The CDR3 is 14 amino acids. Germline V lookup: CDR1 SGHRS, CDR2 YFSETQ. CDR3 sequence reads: CASSLDSWDYGYTF. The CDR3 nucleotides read TGCGCCAGCAGCTTGGACAGTTGGGACTATGGCTACACCTTC.

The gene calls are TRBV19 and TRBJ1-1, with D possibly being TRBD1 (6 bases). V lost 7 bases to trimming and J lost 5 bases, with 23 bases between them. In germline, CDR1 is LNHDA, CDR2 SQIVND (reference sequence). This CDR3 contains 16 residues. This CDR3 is CASTARNQGGKTEAFF. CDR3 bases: TGTGCCAGTACCGCCCGGAATCAAGGGGGGAAGACTGAAGCTTTCTTT.

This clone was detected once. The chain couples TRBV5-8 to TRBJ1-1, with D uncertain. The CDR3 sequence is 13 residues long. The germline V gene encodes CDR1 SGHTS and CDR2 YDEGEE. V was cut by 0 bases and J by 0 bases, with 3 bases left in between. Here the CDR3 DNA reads TGTGCCAGCAGCTTGGACCTGAACACTGAAGCTTTCTTT. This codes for CASSLDLNTEAFF.

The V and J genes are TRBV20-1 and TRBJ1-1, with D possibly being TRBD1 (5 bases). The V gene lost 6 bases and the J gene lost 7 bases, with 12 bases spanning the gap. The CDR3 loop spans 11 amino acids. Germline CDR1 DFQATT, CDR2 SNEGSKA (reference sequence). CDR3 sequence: CSAPGRNEAFF. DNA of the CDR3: TGCAGTGCACCGGGACGGAATGAAGCTTTCTTT.

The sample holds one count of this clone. Here the CDR3 reads CASSAGGTYEQYF. The CDR3 DNA follows: TGTGCCAGTAGTGCAGGGGGCACCTACGAGCAGTACTTC. The chain is built from TRBV19 and TRBJ2-7, with 8 bases fitting TRBD1. Germline V gene lookup returns CDR1 LNHDA and CDR2 SQIVND (reference sequence). The CDR3 is made up of 13 amino acids. The ends lost 5 bases at V and 2 bases at J; junction bases unmatched: 2.

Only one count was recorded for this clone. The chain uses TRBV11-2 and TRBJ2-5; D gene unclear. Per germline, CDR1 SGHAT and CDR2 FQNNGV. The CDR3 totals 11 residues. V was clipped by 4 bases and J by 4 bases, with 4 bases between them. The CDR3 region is CASSWRETQYF. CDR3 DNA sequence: TGTGCCAGCAGCTGGCGAGAGACCCAGTACTTC.

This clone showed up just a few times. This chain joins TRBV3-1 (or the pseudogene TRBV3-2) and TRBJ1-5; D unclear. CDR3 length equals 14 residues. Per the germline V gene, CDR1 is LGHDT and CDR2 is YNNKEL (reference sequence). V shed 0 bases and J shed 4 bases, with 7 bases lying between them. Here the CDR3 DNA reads TGTGCCAGCAGCCAAGATTTAGTGAATCAGCCCCAGCATTTT. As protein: CASSQDLVNQPQHF.

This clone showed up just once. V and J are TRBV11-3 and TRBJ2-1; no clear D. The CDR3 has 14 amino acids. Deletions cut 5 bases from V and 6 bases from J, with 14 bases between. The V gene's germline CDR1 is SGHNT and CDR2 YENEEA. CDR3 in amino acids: CASSVGASSNEQFF. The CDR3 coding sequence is TGTGCCAGCAGCGTGGGCGCCTCATCCAATGAGCAGTTCTTC.

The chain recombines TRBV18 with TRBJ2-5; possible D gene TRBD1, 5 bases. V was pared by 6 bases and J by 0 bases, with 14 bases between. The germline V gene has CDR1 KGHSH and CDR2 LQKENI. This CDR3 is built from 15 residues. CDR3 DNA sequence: TGTGCCAGCTCCCCCTATGAAGGGGACCAAGAGACCCAGTACTTC. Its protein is CASSPYEGDQETQYF.

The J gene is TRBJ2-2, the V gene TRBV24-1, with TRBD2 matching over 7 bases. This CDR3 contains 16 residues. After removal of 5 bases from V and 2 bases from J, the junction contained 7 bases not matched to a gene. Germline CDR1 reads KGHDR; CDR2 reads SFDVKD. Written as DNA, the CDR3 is TGTGCCACCAGTGGTCCGACTAGCAGTAACACCGGGGAGCTGTTTTTT. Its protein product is CATSGPTSSNTGELFF.

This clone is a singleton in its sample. The CDR3 loop is CASSLWPIAGVETQYF. For the CDR3, the DNA is TGTGCCAGCAGTTTATGGCCTATAGCGGGAGTTGAGACCCAGTACTTC. V gene TRBV27 combines with J gene TRBJ2-5, with TRBD2 matching over 9 bases. J lost 5 bases, V lost 1 base, and 8 bases had no gene match. CDR1 MNHEY and CDR2 SMNVEV come from the germline V gene (reference sequence). The CDR3 loop spans 16 amino acids.

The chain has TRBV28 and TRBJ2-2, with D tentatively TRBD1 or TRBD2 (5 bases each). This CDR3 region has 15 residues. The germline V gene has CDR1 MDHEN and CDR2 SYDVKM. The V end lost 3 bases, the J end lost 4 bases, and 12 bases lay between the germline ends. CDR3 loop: CASSFGGMGTGELFF. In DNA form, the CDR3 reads TGTGCCAGCAGTTTTGGGGGAATGGGCACCGGGGAGCTGTTTTTT.

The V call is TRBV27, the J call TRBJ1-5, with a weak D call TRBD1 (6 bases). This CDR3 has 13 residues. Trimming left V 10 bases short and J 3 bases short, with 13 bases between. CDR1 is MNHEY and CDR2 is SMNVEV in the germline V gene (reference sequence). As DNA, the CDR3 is TGTGCCACCAAGGGGGACAACAATCAGCCCCAGCATTTT. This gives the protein CATKGDNNQPQHF.

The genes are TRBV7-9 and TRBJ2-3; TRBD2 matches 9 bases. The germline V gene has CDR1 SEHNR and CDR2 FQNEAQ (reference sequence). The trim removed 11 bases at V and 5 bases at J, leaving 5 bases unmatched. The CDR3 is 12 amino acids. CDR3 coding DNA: TGTGCCGCGGGGGGGGCTGGAGATACGCAGTATTTT. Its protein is CAAGGAGDTQYF.